The following is a T cell receptor (beta chain) sequence with its context. As it was prepared, the TCRbeta library received unique molecular identifiers. TCRdb recomputed calls from the PCR reads with MiXCR, one row per CDR3 protein. This table has about 600,000 distinct CDR3 sequences, over 9.5% appearing once. These data belong to a study of T-cell reconstitution after alpha-beta-depleted transplantation in children. From germline, CDR1 is SGHKS and CDR2 YYEKEE (reference sequence). The CDR3 has 16 amino acids. The J segment lost 8 bases and the V segment lost 1 base, leaving 9 bases of the junction unmatched.

This chain links TRBV5-5 with TRBJ2-2; 9 nucleotides match TRBD1. The sample consisted of PBMCs from the stem cell graft donor, taken from the stem cell graft. This TCR was recovered from a human donor who donated a stem cell graft to a child with acute myeloid leukemia. The CDR3 nucleotides are TGTGCCAGCAGCTTGCCGGGACAGGGAATGCTTGGGGAGCTGTTTTTT. It is translated as CASSLPGQGMLGELFF.